The clone carrying this TCR beta chain was seen many times. This sample is part of a study of human T cells and chemical hapten exposure. TCRdb analysed the RACE reads with MiXCR anew, one entry per CDR3 protein. The sample holds more than 60,000 distinct CDR3 sequences; roughly 8.6% are singletons and the top ten take over 1.5%. Time point here: healthy volunteer bleed at 6 weeks. Unfractionated whole blood yielded total RNA. Trimming shortened V by 3 bases and J by 6 bases, and 4 bases separated the two germline ends. Germline V gene sequence: CDR1 SGDLS, CDR2 YYNGEE. CDR3 length: 12 residues. The receptor's source is a male donor in good health. Some clones in this sample may be carry-over from other donors' samples. Sequenced sample: whole blood. The V and J genes are TRBV9 and TRBJ1-6; no definite D call. DNA for the CDR3: TGTGCCAGCAGCGCCAGTAATTCACCCCTCCACTTT. It codes for CASSASNSPLHF. The full variable domain, in which reference TRBV9 and TRBJ1-6 provide the parts outside the CDR3, is DSGVTQTPKHLITATGQRVTLRCSPRSGDLSVYWYQQSLDQGLQFLIQYYNGEERAKGNILERFSAQQFPDLHSELNLSSLELGDSALYFCASSASNSPLHFGNGTRLTVT.